The present T cell receptor beta chain was sequenced within a study of T cell repertoires in ileal Crohn's disease. Sequenced by immunoSEQ multiplex PCR; TCRdb stores in-frame clones only, minus some. The data contain 13,000 or so clones, roughly 80% of them singletons. Time point here: neoterminal ileum biopsy at postoperative endoscopy, about 6 months after surgery. Germline V gene sequence: CDR1 MDHEN, CDR2 SYDVKM. CDR3 length: 15 amino acids. V was trimmed by 6 bases and J by 3 bases, leaving 15 bases between them. Sequencing was done on a sample of ileal tissue. This TCR derives from an adult with Crohn's disease. V gene TRBV28 combines with J gene TRBJ1-5; D perhaps matches TRBD1 (6 bases). This chain's CDR3 is CASRLITGLNQPQHF. The CDR3 nucleotides are TGTGCCAGCAGGCTTATTACAGGGCTCAATCAGCCCCAGCATTTT. Full variable domain (outside the CDR3, taken from reference TRBV28 and TRBJ1-5): DVKVTQSSRYLVKRTGEKVFLECVQDMDHENMFWYRQDPGLGLRLIYFSYDVKMKEKGDIPEGYSVSREKKERFSLILESASTNQTSMYLCASRLITGLNQPQHFGDGTRLSIL.